This TCR beta chain was sequenced in a study of blood T cell repertoires in COVID-19. The ends were cut back, 2 bases at V and 5 bases at J, with 12 bases in the middle. Germline lookup yields CDR1 LGHNA and CDR2 YNFKEQ. The CDR3 consists of 14 residues. Researchers sorted participants into cohorts using their self-reported clinical history. The data were produced by immunoSEQ multiplex PCR, yet TCRdb's version contains in-frame clones alone and is incomplete. The sample includes some 290,000 clones, 85% to 95% of them seen just once. The chain carries TRBV4-2 and TRBJ1-1, with D hard to call. The sequence derives from a woman aged 25 to 39 who had been exposed to COVID-19. The sample comprised PBMCs or T cells enriched from blood (not recorded which). CDR3 nucleotides: TGTGCCAGCAGCCAAAAATCTGAGGGAACTGAAGCTTTCTTT. This gives the protein CASSQKSEGTEAFF.